This T cell receptor beta chain was found in a study of blood T cell repertoires in COVID-19. Germline V CDR1 and CDR2: LGHDT, YNNKEL (reference sequence). The length of the CDR3 is 19 residues. The V gene end was trimmed by 5 bases and the J gene end by 1 base; junction bases not matched to a gene: 15. Per the original methods: Amplified reference gene primers provided the basis for estimating nucleated cell counts. Clones were read by immunoSEQ multiplex PCR, and TCRdb kept only the in-frame ones, dropping some. Clone size and V and J calls were adopted from that table, with D and trimming inferred from the DNA. The table shows about 100,000 clones, with 85% occurring only once.

This TCR came from a man in his fifties or sixties with active or convalescent COVID-19. Sequenced sample: peripheral blood. V is TRBV3-1 (or the pseudogene TRBV3-2) and J is TRBJ2-7, with 12 bases fitting TRBD2. In nucleotides, the CDR3 is TGTGCCAGCAGCTTAACGGGACTAGCGGGCTATACGGGGTCCTACGAGCAGTACTTC. Protein product: CASSLTGLAGYTGSYEQYF.